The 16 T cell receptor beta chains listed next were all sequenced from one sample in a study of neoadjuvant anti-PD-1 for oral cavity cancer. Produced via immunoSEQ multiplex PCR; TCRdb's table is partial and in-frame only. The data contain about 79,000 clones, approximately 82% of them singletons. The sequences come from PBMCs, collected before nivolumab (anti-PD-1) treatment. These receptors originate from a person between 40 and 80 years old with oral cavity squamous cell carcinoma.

The CDR3 coding sequence is TGTGCCAGCAGCTTAACCCCTAGCGTCAGTGAGCAGTTCTTC. Protein product: CASSLTPSVSEQFF. The rearrangement joins TRBV7-3 to TRBJ2-1, with D perhaps TRBD2 (6 bases). The length of the CDR3 is 14 residues. Germline assignment: CDR1 SGHTA and CDR2 FQGTGA. Trimming left V 0 bases short and J 9 bases short, with 12 bases between.

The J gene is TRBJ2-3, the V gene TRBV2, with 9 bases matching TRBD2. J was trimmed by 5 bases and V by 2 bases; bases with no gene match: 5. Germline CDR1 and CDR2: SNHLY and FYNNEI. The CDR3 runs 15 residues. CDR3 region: CASSERASGKDTQYF. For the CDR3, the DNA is TGTGCCAGCAGTGAACGGGCTAGCGGGAAAGATACGCAGTATTTT.

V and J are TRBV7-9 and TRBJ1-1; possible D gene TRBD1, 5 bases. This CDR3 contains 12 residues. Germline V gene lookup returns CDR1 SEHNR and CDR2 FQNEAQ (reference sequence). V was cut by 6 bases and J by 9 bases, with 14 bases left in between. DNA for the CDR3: TGTGCCAGCAGTATGTCGGGGCAACAAGCTTTCTTT. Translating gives CASSMSGQQAFF.

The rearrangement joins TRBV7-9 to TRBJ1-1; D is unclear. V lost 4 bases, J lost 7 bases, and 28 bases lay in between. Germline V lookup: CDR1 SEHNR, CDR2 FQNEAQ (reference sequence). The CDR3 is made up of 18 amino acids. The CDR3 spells CASSSNRYLTRSNFEAFF. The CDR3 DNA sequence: TGTGCCAGCAGCTCCAATAGGTACCTCACGAGGAGTAACTTTGAAGCTTTCTTT.

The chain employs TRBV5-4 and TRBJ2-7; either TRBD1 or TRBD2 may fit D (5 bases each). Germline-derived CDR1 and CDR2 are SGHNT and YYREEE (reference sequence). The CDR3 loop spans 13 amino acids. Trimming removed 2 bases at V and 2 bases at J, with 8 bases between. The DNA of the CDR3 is TGTGCCAGCAGCTTCGGGGCCCCCTACGAGCAGTACTTC. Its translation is CASSFGAPYEQYF.

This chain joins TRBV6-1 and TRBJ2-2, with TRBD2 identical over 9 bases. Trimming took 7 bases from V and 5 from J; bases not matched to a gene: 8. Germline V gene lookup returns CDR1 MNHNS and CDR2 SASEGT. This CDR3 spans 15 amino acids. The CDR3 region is CASTLAGGRTGELFF. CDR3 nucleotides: TGTGCCAGCACCCTGGCGGGGGGGCGAACCGGGGAGCTGTTTTTT.

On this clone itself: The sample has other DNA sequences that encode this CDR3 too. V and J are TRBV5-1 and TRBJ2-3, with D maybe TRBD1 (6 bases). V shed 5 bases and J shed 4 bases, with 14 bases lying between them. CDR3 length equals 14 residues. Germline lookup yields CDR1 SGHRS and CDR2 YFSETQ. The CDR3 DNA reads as TGCGCCAGCAGTCCCGGGACAAGCGCAGATACGCAGTATTTT. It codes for CASSPGTSADTQYF.

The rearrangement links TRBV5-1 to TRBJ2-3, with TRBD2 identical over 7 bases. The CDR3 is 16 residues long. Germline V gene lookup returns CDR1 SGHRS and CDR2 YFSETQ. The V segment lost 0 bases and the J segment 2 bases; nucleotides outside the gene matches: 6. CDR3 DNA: TGCGCCAGCAGCTTGGGGGCCAGCGGGGACACAGATACGCAGTATTTT. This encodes CASSLGASGDTDTQYF.

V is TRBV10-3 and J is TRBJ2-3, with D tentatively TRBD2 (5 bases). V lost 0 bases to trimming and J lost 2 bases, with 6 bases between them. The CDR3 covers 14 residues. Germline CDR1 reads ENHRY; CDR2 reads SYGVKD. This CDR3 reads CAISESTTTDTQYF. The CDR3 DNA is TGTGCCATCAGTGAGTCGACTACCACAGATACGCAGTATTTT.

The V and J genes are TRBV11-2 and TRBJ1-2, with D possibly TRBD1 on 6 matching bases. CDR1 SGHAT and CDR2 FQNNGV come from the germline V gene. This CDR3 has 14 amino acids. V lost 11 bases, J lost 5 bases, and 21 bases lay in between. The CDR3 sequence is CAAQGQGMEYGYTF. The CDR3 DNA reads TGTGCCGCTCAGGGGCAGGGGATGGAGTATGGCTACACCTTC.

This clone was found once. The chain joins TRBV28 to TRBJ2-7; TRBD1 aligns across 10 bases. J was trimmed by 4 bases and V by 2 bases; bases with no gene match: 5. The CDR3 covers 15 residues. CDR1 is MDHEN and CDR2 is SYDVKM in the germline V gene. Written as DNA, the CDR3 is TGTGCCAGCAGTTTACCGGGACAGGGGTTGTACGAGCAGTACTTC. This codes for CASSLPGQGLYEQYF.

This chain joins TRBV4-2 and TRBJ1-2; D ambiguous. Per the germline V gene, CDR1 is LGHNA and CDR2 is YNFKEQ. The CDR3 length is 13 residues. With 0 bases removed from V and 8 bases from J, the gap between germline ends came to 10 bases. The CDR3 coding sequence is TGTGCCAGCAGCCAAGAGTTCCAGTGGGGCTACACCTTC. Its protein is CASSQEFQWGYTF.

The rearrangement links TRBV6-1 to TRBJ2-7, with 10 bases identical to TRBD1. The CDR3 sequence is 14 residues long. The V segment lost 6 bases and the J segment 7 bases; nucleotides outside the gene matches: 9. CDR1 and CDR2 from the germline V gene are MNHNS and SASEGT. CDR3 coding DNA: TGTGCCAGCAGACTCGGGACAGGGGTCGGAGAGCAGTACTTC. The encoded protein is CASRLGTGVGEQYF.

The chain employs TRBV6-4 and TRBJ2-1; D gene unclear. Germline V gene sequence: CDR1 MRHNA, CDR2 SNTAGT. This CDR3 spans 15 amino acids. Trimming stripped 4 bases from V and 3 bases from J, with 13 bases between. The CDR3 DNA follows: TGTGCCAGCAGTGTATCGGTACAGAACTACAATGAGCAGTTCTTC. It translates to CASSVSVQNYNEQFF.

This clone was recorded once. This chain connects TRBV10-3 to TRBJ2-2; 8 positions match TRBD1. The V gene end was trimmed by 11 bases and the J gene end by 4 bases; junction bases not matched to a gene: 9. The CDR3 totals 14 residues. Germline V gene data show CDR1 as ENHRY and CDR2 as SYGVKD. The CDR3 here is CAATTGDGTGELFF. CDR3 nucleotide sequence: TGTGCCGCCACGACAGGGGACGGCACCGGGGAGCTGTTTTTT.

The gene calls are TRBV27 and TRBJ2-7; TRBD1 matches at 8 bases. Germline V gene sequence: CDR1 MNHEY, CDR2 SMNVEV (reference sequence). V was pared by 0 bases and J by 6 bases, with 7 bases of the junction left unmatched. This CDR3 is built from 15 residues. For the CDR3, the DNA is TGTGCCAGCAGTTTATCGAAGACAGGGGTAGGCGAGCAGTACTTC. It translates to CASSLSKTGVGEQYF.